A single T cell receptor beta chain is shown here with its context. The antigen remains unidentified. The sample originates from a study of T cell repertoires in cytomegalovirus infection. Study-wide context: CMV infection plus the matching HLA type was flagged by public TCR beta signatures.

TCRdb ran MiXCR on the reads and lists one entry per CDR3 protein. Of hundreds of thousands of distinct CDR3 sequences listed, less than 35% are singletons. This CDR3 is 15 amino acids long. Germline values: CDR1 SNHLY, CDR2 FYNNEI. Trimming removed 11 bases from V and 2 bases from J, with 21 bases in between. Source: cultured CD8+ T cells from PBMCs, taken from culture after CMV antigen stimulation. This TCR was sampled from a human donor in good health (CMV status not recorded). Some clones in this sample may be carry-over from other donors' samples. The rearrangement joins TRBV2 to TRBJ2-5; D is possibly TRBD2 (6 bases). CDR3 bases: TGTGCCGGAAGGCTCTCACCCGGAGGGCAAGAGACCCAGTACTTC. It codes for CAGRLSPGGQETQYF.